The clone carrying this T cell receptor (beta chain) was counted a single time. Its target is unknown. The entry originates in a study of CD8+ T cells in alopecia areata. About the research overall: The study gave treated patients oral tofacitinib at 5 to 10 mg twice daily.

Study-wide results and caveats: Scalp clonality and expanded CD8+ clones among the top 100 were significantly decreased by tofacitinib.

Treatment here: oral pan-JAK inhibitor, 5-10 mg twice daily. A FACSAria was used to sort CD4+ and CD8+ T cells. These cells came from PBMCs. As the sequencing template, cDNA was produced by extracting RNA and reverse transcribing it. Libraries were prepared by immunoSEQ multiplex PCR; TCRdb keeps only in-frame clonotypes and omits some of them. The table includes 160,000 or so clones, roughly 50% detected once. This clonotype was obtained from a human donor with alopecia areata. Material: CD4+ T cells sorted from blood, obtained at roughly week 55, from a patient treated with tofacitinib.

Written as DNA, the CDR3 is TGTGCCTGGAGTGTCGCCGGGGGCTACACCTTC. Translated: CAWSVAGGYTF. V gene TRBV30 combines with J gene TRBJ1-2; D not resolved. This CDR3 contains 11 residues. The V gene's germline CDR1 is GTSNPN and CDR2 SVGIG (reference sequence). The germline V and J ends were trimmed by 0 bases and 8 bases, with 7 bases remaining between them.